The present TCR beta chain was sequenced within a study of blood T cell repertoires in COVID-19. Clones were read by immunoSEQ multiplex PCR, and TCRdb kept only the in-frame ones, dropping some. Counted here are 70,000 to 90,000 clones, approximately 79% occurring once; the ten biggest clones make up about 10%. This CDR3 has 17 residues. In germline, CDR1 is LGHDT, CDR2 YNNKEL (reference sequence). With 5 bases clipped from V and 4 bases from J, the junction kept 9 bases outside the gene matches. Sequenced sample: peripheral blood. The chain has TRBV3-1 (or the pseudogene TRBV3-2) and TRBJ2-2; the match to TRBD2 covers 11 bases. This receptor was taken from a man between 65 and 85 years old with acute or convalescent COVID-19. The CDR3 coding sequence is TGTGCCAGCAGCAGACTAGCGGGGAGCCGTGGCACCGGGGAGCTGTTTTTT. Translating it yields CASSRLAGSRGTGELFF.